The T cell receptor (beta chain) described here comes from a study of blood T cell repertoires in COVID-19. As for the study in general: COVID-19 samples collected from the United States, Italy and Spain covered acute and convalescent phases. T cells, B-cell-depleted T cells, or PBMCs supplied cDNA or gDNA.

As handled by the study authors: Nucleated cell number was recorded as an estimate derived from reference gene primer amplification. TCRdb keeps only in-frame clones here, not all; method: immunoSEQ multiplex PCR. Clonal size and the V and J genes are those of that table, whereas D and trimming came from the DNA. Of fewer than 250,000 clones listed, about four fifths are singletons. The sample was PBMCs or T cells enriched from blood (not recorded which). This receptor was taken from a woman in her fifties or sixties with acute COVID-19.

CDR3 coding DNA: TGCGCCAGCAGCAGATTAGGACAGGGACCCCTCCCGTTATATGGCTACACCTTC. Its translation is CASSRLGQGPLPLYGYTF. This chain uses TRBV5-1 with TRBJ1-2, with 8 nucleotides matching TRBD1. The junction had 19 bases not matched to a gene; V was cut back by 4 bases and J by 5 bases. CDR3 length: 18 residues. The germline gives CDR1 SGHRS, CDR2 YFSETQ.